The 30 T cell receptor beta chains below come from one sample, sequenced in a study of T-cell memory formation after mild COVID-19. MiXCR was run by TCRdb on the 5' RACE reads, yielding one entry per CDR3 protein. This sample has roughly 350,000 distinct CDR3 sequences; roughly 21% occur once, and the top ten carry under 15%. Sequenced material: PBMCs or a T cell subset sorted from them (not recorded which). Source of these receptors: an adult woman who had mild COVID-19 (a few samples of this study predate the infection). Cell type and time point are not known.

The chain joins TRBV7-3 to TRBJ2-1; tentative D call: TRBD2 (5 bases). The CDR3 is 15 amino acids. Germline lookup yields CDR1 SGHTA and CDR2 FQGTGA. Trimming removed 2 bases from V and 6 bases from J, with 14 bases in between. The CDR3 DNA follows: TGTGCCAGCAGCTTATTGAGCGGCCCAAGCAATGAGCAGTTCTTC. Translating gives CASSLLSGPSNEQFF.

V is TRBV7-8 and J is TRBJ2-3; D unclear. Per germline, CDR1 SGHVS and CDR2 FQNEAQ. Trimming stripped 5 bases from V and 1 base from J, with 16 bases between. This CDR3 contains 16 residues. This CDR3 reads CASSLKSSAGTDTQYF. DNA of the CDR3: TGTGCCAGCAGCCTAAAATCTAGTGCCGGCACAGATACGCAGTATTTT.

The chain employs TRBV19 and TRBJ2-1; D not resolved. V lost 5 bases and J lost 6, with 17 bases in between. Germline CDR1 LNHDA, CDR2 SQIVND (reference sequence). The CDR3 covers 15 residues. The CDR3 region is CASSEPGLRSNEQFF. For the CDR3, the DNA is TGTGCCAGTAGTGAGCCGGGCCTCCGGAGCAATGAGCAGTTCTTC.

The chain combines TRBV12-3 or TRBV12-4 with TRBJ2-7, with unresolved D. The V end was cut by 1 base, the J end by 6 bases, with 7 bases between. The length of the CDR3 is 12 residues. The CDR3 nucleotides are TGTGCCAGCAGTTTAGTCCGGCCCGAGCAGTACTTC. Its translation: CASSLVRPEQYF.

The genes are TRBV29-1 and TRBJ1-2, with 9 bases fitting TRBD1. The CDR3 loop spans 13 amino acids. J gave up 2 bases and V 7 bases, and 5 bases lay outside the gene matches. From germline, CDR1 is SQVTM and CDR2 ANQGSEA. CDR3 nucleotides: TGCAGCGGACGGGACAGGGTGAACTATGGCTACACCTTC. Amino acid sequence: CSGRDRVNYGYTF.

The chain recombines TRBV10-3 with TRBJ2-7; D unclear. The germline V gene has CDR1 ENHRY and CDR2 SYGVKD. CDR3 size: 12 residues. Trimming left V 0 bases short and J 7 bases short, with 7 bases between. The CDR3 bases are TGTGCCATCAGTGAGTCTTTGAGGGAGCAGTACTTC. Its protein product is CAISESLREQYF.

A few counts support this clonotype. The genes are TRBV12-3 or TRBV12-4 and TRBJ2-7, with TRBD1 as a possible D gene (6 bases). With 6 bases removed from V and 0 bases from J, the gap between germline ends came to 15 bases. The CDR3 runs 15 residues. The CDR3: CASSLGGRLSYEQYF. The CDR3 DNA is TGTGCCAGCAGCCTAGGGGGTCGACTCTCCTACGAGCAGTACTTC.

The V gene is TRBV7-8, the J gene TRBJ1-4; TRBD1 matches at 10 bases. The CDR3 has 18 residues. Germline V gene lookup returns CDR1 SGHVS and CDR2 FQNEAQ. The J segment lost 6 bases and the V segment lost 5 bases, leaving 15 bases of the junction unmatched. CDR3 bases: TGTGCCAGCAGCGTCAGACAGGGGGCCGCCCAACAATATGAAAAACTGTTTTTT. This encodes CASSVRQGAAQQYEKLFF.

At least ten counts were recorded for this clonotype. This chain uses TRBV7-2 with TRBJ2-1, with unresolved D. V gave up 3 bases and J gave up 6 bases, with 3 bases separating them. Germline CDR1 and CDR2: SGHTA and FQGNSA. The CDR3 runs 11 residues. CDR3 sequence (DNA): TGTGCCAGCAGCTTCCTCAATGAGCAGTTCTTC. Protein sequence: CASSFLNEQFF.

The chain employs TRBV6-6 and TRBJ2-3, with 8 bases that match TRBD1. The germline CDR1 and CDR2 sequences are MNHNY and SVGAGI (reference sequence). Trimming at V came to 10 bases and at J to 2 bases, leaving 2 bases not matched to a gene. This CDR3 has 12 residues. The CDR3 region has the DNA TGTGCCACGACAGGGGCCACAGATACGCAGTATTTT. It yields the protein CATTGATDTQYF.

V gene TRBV30 combines with J gene TRBJ1-1, with D possibly being TRBD1 (5 bases). This CDR3 is built from 12 residues. CDR1 and CDR2 from the germline V gene are GTSNPN and SVGIG (reference sequence). The germline V and J ends were trimmed by 6 bases and 9 bases, with 17 bases remaining between them. CDR3 protein: CACSIRDFQAFF. The CDR3 nucleotides read TGTGCCTGTTCCATCCGGGACTTTCAAGCTTTCTTT.

This clonotype has a handful of counts. The rearrangement uses TRBV18 and TRBJ2-3; 8 bases match TRBD2. V was clipped by 3 bases and J by 2 bases; unmatched bases: 4. Germline assignment: CDR1 KGHSH and CDR2 LQKENI. This CDR3 is built from 15 residues. CDR3 sequence (DNA): TGTGCCAGCTCACCGTTCGGGGGGGCCACAGATACGCAGTATTTT. Translated, it gives CASSPFGGATDTQYF.

This clonotype was detected many times. The V gene is TRBV5-1, the J gene TRBJ2-2; D is possibly TRBD1 (5 bases). With 4 bases removed from V and 0 bases from J, the gap between germline ends came to 13 bases. CDR3 length: 16 amino acids. From germline, CDR1 is SGHRS and CDR2 YFSETQ. Here the CDR3 DNA reads TGCGCCAGCAGCCCCAGACAGACATCGAACACCGGGGAGCTGTTTTTT. It specifies CASSPRQTSNTGELFF.

The chain has TRBV25-1 and TRBJ2-5; 10 bases are a match to TRBD2. Trimming cost V 7 bases and J 7 bases; bases outside gene matches: 15. The CDR3 is 16 amino acids. Germline V gene sequence: CDR1 MGHDK, CDR2 SYGVNS. The CDR3 DNA follows: TGTGCCAGCAAAACCGGGACTAGCGAGCGAAGAGGGACCCAGTACTTC. The encoded protein is CASKTGTSERRGTQYF.

There are a few counts of this clonotype. The chain combines TRBV12-3 or TRBV12-4 with TRBJ2-7, with D unclear. Trimming removed 3 bases from V and 0 bases from J, with 12 bases in between. This CDR3 comprises 15 residues. Here the CDR3 reads CASSFGRPTSYEQYF. The CDR3 nucleotides read TGTGCCAGCAGTTTCGGGCGGCCGACCTCCTACGAGCAGTACTTC.

This clonotype was picked up a small number of times. The V gene is TRBV7-2, the J gene TRBJ2-5, with D perhaps TRBD1 (5 bases). With 1 base removed from V and 5 bases from J, the gap between germline ends came to 11 bases. There are 14 residues in the CDR3. Germline CDR1 SGHTA, CDR2 FQGNSA. The CDR3: CASSLEPRVETQYF. CDR3 sequence (DNA): TGTGCCAGCAGCTTAGAACCCAGGGTCGAGACCCAGTACTTC.

This clonotype turned up a few times. The chain has TRBV12-3 or TRBV12-4 and TRBJ1-1, with 7 bases aligning to TRBD1. The V gene end was trimmed by 6 bases and the J gene end by 4 bases; junction bases not matched to a gene: 8. The CDR3 sequence is 14 residues long. The CDR3 protein is CASRPTGRGTEAFF. Written as DNA, the CDR3 is TGTGCCAGCAGACCGACAGGGAGGGGCACTGAAGCTTTCTTT.

The chain employs TRBV4-1 and TRBJ1-1; the match to TRBD1 covers 7 bases. There are 16 residues in the CDR3. The V gene's germline CDR1 is MGHRA and CDR2 YSYEKL. The J segment lost 6 bases and the V segment lost 4 bases, leaving 14 bases of the junction unmatched. DNA of the CDR3: TGCGCCAGCAGCCGCGGCAGGGGGAGGGGAATACCTGAAGCTTTCTTT. Translated, it gives CASSRGRGRGIPEAFF.

The sample holds a few counts of this clonotype. This chain joins TRBV5-1 and TRBJ2-7, with 12 bases lining up with TRBD2. V lost 4 bases, J lost 3 bases, and 8 bases stayed unmatched. CDR3 length: 16 amino acids. The germline gives CDR1 SGHRS, CDR2 YFSETQ. Here the CDR3 reads CASSLKSGLAGYEQYF. The CDR3 nucleotides are TGCGCCAGCAGCCTCAAGTCGGGACTAGCGGGCTACGAGCAGTACTTC.

In this sample, this clonotype turned up a few times. DNA for the CDR3: TGTGCCAGCAGTTGGGACAGTTACACAGATACGCAGTATTTT. It codes for CASSWDSYTDTQYF. The chain employs TRBV6-2 or TRBV6-3 and TRBJ2-3; 7 bases line up with TRBD1. Germline values: CDR1 MNHEY, CDR2 SVGEGT. The CDR3 has 14 amino acids. V dropped 4 bases and J dropped 2; count of bases not matched to a gene: 3.

The chain uses TRBV7-9 and TRBJ2-3; D uncertain. Trimming shortened V by 5 bases and J by 2 bases, and 17 bases separated the two germline ends. The germline gives CDR1 SEHNR, CDR2 FQNEAQ (reference sequence). The CDR3 consists of 16 residues. For the CDR3, the DNA is TGTGCCAGCAGCCCCGGGTCGTCGGGTTTCACAGATACGCAGTATTTT. Protein product: CASSPGSSGFTDTQYF. Combining the CDR3 with reference TRBV7-9 and TRBJ2-3 gives the whole variable domain DTGVSQNPRHKITKRGQNVTFRCDPISEHNRLYWYRQTLGQGPEFLTYFQNEAQLEKSRLLSDRFSAERPKGSFSTLEIQRTEQGDSAMYLCASSPGSSGFTDTQYFGPGTRLTVL.

This clonotype was seen many times. This chain connects TRBV7-9 to TRBJ2-5; TRBD1 matches 10 bases. CDR1 is SEHNR and CDR2 is FQNEAQ in the germline V gene (reference sequence). The CDR3 is 15 amino acids. Trimming at V came to 1 base and at J to 1 base, leaving 0 bases not matched to a gene. The CDR3 loop reads CASSLGQGAQETQYF. CDR3 in DNA: TGTGCCAGCAGCTTAGGACAGGGGGCCCAAGAGACCCAGTACTTC.

The CDR3 DNA is TGTGCCAGCAGTTTGACCGCGGACAGATCCTACGAGCAGTACTTC. Translation: CASSLTADRSYEQYF. The V and J genes are TRBV27 and TRBJ2-7; perhaps TRBD1 as D (6 bases). V lost 3 bases, J lost 1 base, and 13 bases lay in between. Germline CDR1 and CDR2: MNHEY and SMNVEV (reference sequence). The CDR3 consists of 15 residues.

The chain links TRBV14 to TRBJ2-7, with 7 bases lining up with TRBD1. The CDR3 is made up of 16 amino acids. Germline trimming cut 0 bases from V and 2 bases from J; bases unmatched to any gene: 7. Germline V lookup: CDR1 SGHDN, CDR2 FVKESK. The CDR3 nucleotides read TGTGCCAGCAGCCAAGATCCCCGACAGGGAACCTACGAGCAGTACTTC. Amino acid sequence: CASSQDPRQGTYEQYF. Combining the CDR3 with reference TRBV14 and TRBJ2-7 gives the whole variable domain EAGVTQFPSHSVIEKGQTVTLRCDPISGHDNLYWYRRVMGKEIKFLLHFVKESKQDESGMPNNRFLAERTGGTYSTLKVQPAELEDSGVYFCASSQDPRQGTYEQYFGPGTRLTVT.

The rearrangement joins TRBV5-5 to TRBJ1-1, with TRBD1 as a possible D gene (6 bases). This CDR3 contains 13 residues. The V end lost 7 bases, the J end lost 6 bases, and 16 bases lay between the germline ends. The germline CDR1 and CDR2 sequences are SGHKS and YYEKEE (reference sequence). The CDR3 spells CASESQGTPEAFF. CDR3 DNA sequence: TGTGCCAGCGAATCACAGGGTACTCCTGAAGCTTTCTTT.

V gene TRBV5-1 combines with J gene TRBJ2-7, with 15 nucleotides matching TRBD2. The germline gives CDR1 SGHRS, CDR2 YFSETQ. The CDR3 consists of 19 residues. The V and J ends lost 1 base and 0 bases, in that order; junction bases with no gene match: 8. The chain's CDR3 is CASSLPLGTSGGSSYEQYF. The CDR3 bases are TGCGCCAGCAGCTTGCCCCTTGGGACTAGCGGGGGGAGCTCCTACGAGCAGTACTTC.

This sequence joins TRBV10-3 and TRBJ1-1; maybe TRBD1 (5 bases). Trimming pared 2 bases from V and 5 bases from J, leaving 9 bases between. The CDR3 totals 13 residues. Germline assignment: CDR1 ENHRY and CDR2 SYGVKD. CDR3 sequence (DNA): TGTGCCATCAGTGAGGCGACAGTTACTGAAGCTTTCTTT. Protein product: CAISEATVTEAFF.

DNA for the CDR3: TGTGCCAGCAGCTTAGGAGGGAGGGGACCCTACGAGCAGTACTTC. The encoded protein is CASSLGGRGPYEQYF. The chain is built from TRBV7-2 and TRBJ2-7, with 7 bases that match TRBD2. Germline CDR1 SGHTA, CDR2 FQGNSA. CDR3 length: 15 amino acids. V lost 1 base and J lost 2; bases outside the gene matches: 5. Supplemented by reference TRBV7-2 and TRBJ2-7, the full variable domain reads GAGVSQSPSNKVTEKGKDVELRCDPISGHTALYWYRQSLGQGLEFLIYFQGNSAPDKSGLPSDRFSAERTGGSVSTLTIQRTQQEDSAVYLCASSLGGRGPYEQYFGPGTRLTVT.

This clonotype was observed a few times. Written as DNA, the CDR3 is TGTGCCAGCAGCTCCCCGGGACTAGCGGGGGGAAGCCAAGAGACCCAGTACTTC. The encoded protein is CASSSPGLAGGSQETQYF. The genes are TRBV7-9 and TRBJ2-5; 15 bases line up with TRBD2. The trim removed 4 bases at V and 1 base at J, leaving 7 bases unmatched. CDR3 length: 18 amino acids. CDR1 is SEHNR and CDR2 is FQNEAQ in the germline V gene (reference sequence).

This clonotype was recorded at least ten times. The chain joins TRBV5-1 to TRBJ2-7; 7 positions agree with TRBD2. Germline loops: CDR1 SGHRS, CDR2 YFSETQ. This CDR3 spans 16 amino acids. V lost 2 bases and J lost 3; bases outside the gene matches: 11. The CDR3 protein is CASSFHGTTVLYEQYF. DNA of the CDR3: TGCGCCAGCAGCTTCCATGGGACTACCGTACTCTACGAGCAGTACTTC.